This T cell receptor beta chain appears in the sequencing data of a study of PD-L1 blockade in urothelial cancer. Study in general: Investigators checked blood 3 weeks (second dose) and 6 weeks after treatment start.

As concerns this clone: Its antigen is not identified.

Broader study findings: Tumor-associated TCR clones expanded more in blood at 3 weeks in patients with durable benefit.

All patients carried locally advanced or metastatic urothelial carcinoma. Libraries were prepared by immunoSEQ multiplex PCR; TCRdb keeps only in-frame clonotypes and omits some of them. The sample carries over 50,000 clones, around 84% recorded once. This CDR3 is built from 15 residues. Per the germline V gene, CDR1 is MDHEN and CDR2 is SYDVKM. V was pared by 2 bases and J by 3 bases, with 3 bases of the junction left unmatched. Here the sequenced sample was PBMCs, taken around atezolizumab (anti-PD-L1) treatment. This TCR came from a man in his forties or fifties with urothelial cancer. The rearrangement uses TRBV28 and TRBJ2-2; 7 bases line up with TRBD2. The CDR3 bases are TGTGCCAGCAGTTTAAGTCTAGCGGACACCGGGGAGCTGTTTTTT. This codes for CASSLSLADTGELFF.